This T cell receptor beta chain was sequenced for a study of blood T cell repertoires in COVID-19. Study-wide background: Collection of acute and convalescent COVID-19 samples took place in the United States, Italy and Spain. T cells, B-cell-depleted T cells, or PBMCs provided the cDNA or gDNA that served as material.

Per the study methods: Quantification of nucleated cells was approximated via reference gene primer amplification. Repertoires were generated with immunoSEQ multiplex PCR, while TCRdb's copy carries only in-frame clones and drops some. The DNA was the basis for D and trimming; V, J and clone size are from that table. The sample comprises about 300,000 clones, more than 80% of which are singletons, and around 6% rests with the top ten. The CDR3 covers 13 residues. Trimming pared 3 bases from V and 7 bases from J, leaving 10 bases between. Germline assignment: CDR1 SGHTA and CDR2 FQGNSA. The origin of this receptor is a man aged 18 to 29 who had recovered from COVID-19. V gene TRBV7-2 combines with J gene TRBJ2-1; perhaps TRBD1 as D (5 bases). The sequenced sample was peripheral blood. The CDR3 nucleotides read TGTGCCAGCAGCTTCCGGACACATAATGAGCAGTTCTTC. Translating it yields CASSFRTHNEQFF. Full variable domain (remainder filled in from reference TRBV7-2 and TRBJ2-1): GAGVSQSPSNKVTEKGKDVELRCDPISGHTALYWYRQSLGQGLEFLIYFQGNSAPDKSGLPSDRFSAERTGGSVSTLTIQRTQQEDSAVYLCASSFRTHNEQFFGPGTRLTVL.